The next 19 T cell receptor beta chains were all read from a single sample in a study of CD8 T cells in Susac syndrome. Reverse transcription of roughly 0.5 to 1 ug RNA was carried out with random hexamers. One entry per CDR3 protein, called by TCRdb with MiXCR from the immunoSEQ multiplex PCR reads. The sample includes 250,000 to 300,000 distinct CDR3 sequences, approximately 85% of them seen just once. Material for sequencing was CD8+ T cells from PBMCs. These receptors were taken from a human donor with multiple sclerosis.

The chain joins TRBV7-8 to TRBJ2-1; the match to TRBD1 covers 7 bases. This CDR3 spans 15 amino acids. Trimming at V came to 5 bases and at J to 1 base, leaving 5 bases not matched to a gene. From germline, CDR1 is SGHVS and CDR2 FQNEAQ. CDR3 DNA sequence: TGTGCCAGCAGCCGTGGGACAGCATCCTACAATGAGCAGTTCTTC. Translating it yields CASSRGTASYNEQFF.

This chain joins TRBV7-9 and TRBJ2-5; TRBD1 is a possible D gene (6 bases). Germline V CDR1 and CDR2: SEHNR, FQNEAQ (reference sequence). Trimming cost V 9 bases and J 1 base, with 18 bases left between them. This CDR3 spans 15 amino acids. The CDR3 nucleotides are TGTGCCAGTTCGCCTGGACAGTTCTTCCAAGAGACCCAGTACTTC. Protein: CASSPGQFFQETQYF.

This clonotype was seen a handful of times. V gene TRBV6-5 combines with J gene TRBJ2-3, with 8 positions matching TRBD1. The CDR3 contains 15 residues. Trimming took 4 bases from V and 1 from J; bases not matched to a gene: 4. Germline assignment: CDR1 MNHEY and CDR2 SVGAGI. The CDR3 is CASSSPGQGTDTQYF. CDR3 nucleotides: TGTGCCAGCAGTTCTCCGGGACAGGGCACAGATACGCAGTATTTT.

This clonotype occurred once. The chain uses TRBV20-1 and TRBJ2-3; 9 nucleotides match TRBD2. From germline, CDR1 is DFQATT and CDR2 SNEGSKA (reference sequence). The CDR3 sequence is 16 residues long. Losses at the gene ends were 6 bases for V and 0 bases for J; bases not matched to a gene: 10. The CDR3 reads CSAGLYTSGSTDTQYF. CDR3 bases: TGCAGTGCAGGGTTATACACTAGCGGGAGCACAGATACGCAGTATTTT.

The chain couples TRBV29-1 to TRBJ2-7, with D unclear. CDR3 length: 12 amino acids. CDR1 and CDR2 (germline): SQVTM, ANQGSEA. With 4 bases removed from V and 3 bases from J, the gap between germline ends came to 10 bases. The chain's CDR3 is CSVAGENYEQYF. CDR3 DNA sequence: TGCAGCGTTGCGGGCGAAAACTACGAGCAGTACTTC.

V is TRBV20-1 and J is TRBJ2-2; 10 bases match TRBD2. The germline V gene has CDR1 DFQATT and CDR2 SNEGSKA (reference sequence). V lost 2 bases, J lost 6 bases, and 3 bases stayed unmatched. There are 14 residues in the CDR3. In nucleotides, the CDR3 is TGCAGTGCTAGACGCGGGACTAGCGCCGGGGAGCTGTTTTTT. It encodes CSARRGTSAGELFF.

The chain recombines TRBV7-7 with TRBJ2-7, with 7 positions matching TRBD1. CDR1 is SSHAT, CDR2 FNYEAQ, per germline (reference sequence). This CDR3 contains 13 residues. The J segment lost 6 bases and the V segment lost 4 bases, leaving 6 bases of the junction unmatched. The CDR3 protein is CASSSGQDGEQYF. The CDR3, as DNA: TGTGCCAGCAGCTCCGGACAGGACGGCGAGCAGTACTTC.

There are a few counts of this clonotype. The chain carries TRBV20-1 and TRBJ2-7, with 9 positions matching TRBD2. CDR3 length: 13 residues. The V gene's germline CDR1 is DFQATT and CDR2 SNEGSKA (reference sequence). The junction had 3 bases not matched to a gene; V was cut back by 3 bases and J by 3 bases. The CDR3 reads CSARVAGDYEQYF. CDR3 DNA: TGCAGTGCTAGGGTAGCGGGAGACTACGAGCAGTACTTC.

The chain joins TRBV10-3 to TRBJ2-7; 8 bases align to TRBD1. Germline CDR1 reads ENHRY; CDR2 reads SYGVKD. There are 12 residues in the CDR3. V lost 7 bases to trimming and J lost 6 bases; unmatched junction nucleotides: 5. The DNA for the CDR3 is TGTGCCATCATGGACAGGGACGGCGAGCAGTACTTC. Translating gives CAIMDRDGEQYF.

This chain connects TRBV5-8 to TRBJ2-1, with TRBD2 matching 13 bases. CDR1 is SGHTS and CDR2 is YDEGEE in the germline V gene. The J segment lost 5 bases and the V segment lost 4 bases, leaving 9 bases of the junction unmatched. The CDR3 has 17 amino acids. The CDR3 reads CASSAGLAGPLDNEQFF. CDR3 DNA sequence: TGTGCCAGCAGCGCGGGACTAGCGGGGCCTCTTGACAATGAGCAGTTCTTC.

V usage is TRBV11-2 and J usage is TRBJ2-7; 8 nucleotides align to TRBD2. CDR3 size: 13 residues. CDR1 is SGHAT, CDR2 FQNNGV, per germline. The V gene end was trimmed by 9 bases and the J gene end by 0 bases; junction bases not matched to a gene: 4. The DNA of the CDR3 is TGTGCCAGTACGACTAGCGCCTCCTACGAGCAGTACTTC. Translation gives CASTTSASYEQYF.

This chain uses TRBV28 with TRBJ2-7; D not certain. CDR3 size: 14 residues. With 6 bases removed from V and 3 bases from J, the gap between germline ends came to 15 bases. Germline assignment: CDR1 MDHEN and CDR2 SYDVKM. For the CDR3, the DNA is TGTGCCAGCAGCTCCCCCTTCTGTTGCTACGAGCAGTACTTC. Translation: CASSSPFCCYEQYF.

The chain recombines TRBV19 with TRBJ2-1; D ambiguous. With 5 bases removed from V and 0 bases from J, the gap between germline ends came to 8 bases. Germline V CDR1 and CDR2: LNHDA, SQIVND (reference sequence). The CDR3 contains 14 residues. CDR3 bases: TGTGCCAGTAGTCCCGGTAGCTCCTACAATGAGCAGTTCTTC. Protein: CASSPGSSYNEQFF.

This CDR3 reads CASSLNLQNQPQHF. CDR3 DNA: TGTGCCAGCAGTCTCAACTTACAGAATCAGCCCCAGCATTTT. The J gene is TRBJ1-5, the V gene TRBV27; no clear D. Between the trimmed V and J ends, which lost 5 bases and 4 bases, there was a span of 12 bases. Germline V gives CDR1 MNHEY, CDR2 SMNVEV (reference sequence). This CDR3 is built from 14 residues.

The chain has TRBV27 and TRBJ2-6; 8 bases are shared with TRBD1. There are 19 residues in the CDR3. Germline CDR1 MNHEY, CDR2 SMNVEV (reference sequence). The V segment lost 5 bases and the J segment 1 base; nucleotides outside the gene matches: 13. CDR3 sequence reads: CASSHLPGQGTSGANVLTF. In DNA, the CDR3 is TGTGCCAGCAGTCACCTCCCCGGACAGGGTACTTCTGGGGCCAACGTCCTGACTTTC.

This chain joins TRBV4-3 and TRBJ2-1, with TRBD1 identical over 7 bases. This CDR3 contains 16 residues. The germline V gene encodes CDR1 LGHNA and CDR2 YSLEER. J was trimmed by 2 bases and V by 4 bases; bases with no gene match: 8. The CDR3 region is CASSLRGQVPYNEQFF. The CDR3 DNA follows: TGCGCCAGCAGCCTCCGAGGACAGGTCCCCTACAATGAGCAGTTCTTC.

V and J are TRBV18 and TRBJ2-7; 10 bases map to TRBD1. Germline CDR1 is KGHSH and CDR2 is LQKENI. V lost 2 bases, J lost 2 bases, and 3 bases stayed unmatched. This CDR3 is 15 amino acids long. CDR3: CASSPGTGATYEQYF. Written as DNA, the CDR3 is TGTGCCAGCTCACCAGGGACAGGGGCTACCTACGAGCAGTACTTC.

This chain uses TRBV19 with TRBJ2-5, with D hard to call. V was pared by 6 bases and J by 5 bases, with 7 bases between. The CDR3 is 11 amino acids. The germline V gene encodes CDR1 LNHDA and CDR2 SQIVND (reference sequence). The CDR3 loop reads CASSARETQYF. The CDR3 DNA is TGTGCCAGTAGCGCTCGCGAGACCCAGTACTTC.

The CDR3 spells CASSSISGTGSYEQYF. As DNA, the CDR3 is TGTGCCAGCAGCTCGATCTCCGGGACAGGCTCCTACGAGCAGTACTTC. The chain combines TRBV7-8 with TRBJ2-7; TRBD1 matches at 8 bases. Germline values: CDR1 SGHVS, CDR2 FQNEAQ. The CDR3 has 16 residues. Germline trimming cut 4 bases from V and 0 bases from J; bases unmatched to any gene: 8.